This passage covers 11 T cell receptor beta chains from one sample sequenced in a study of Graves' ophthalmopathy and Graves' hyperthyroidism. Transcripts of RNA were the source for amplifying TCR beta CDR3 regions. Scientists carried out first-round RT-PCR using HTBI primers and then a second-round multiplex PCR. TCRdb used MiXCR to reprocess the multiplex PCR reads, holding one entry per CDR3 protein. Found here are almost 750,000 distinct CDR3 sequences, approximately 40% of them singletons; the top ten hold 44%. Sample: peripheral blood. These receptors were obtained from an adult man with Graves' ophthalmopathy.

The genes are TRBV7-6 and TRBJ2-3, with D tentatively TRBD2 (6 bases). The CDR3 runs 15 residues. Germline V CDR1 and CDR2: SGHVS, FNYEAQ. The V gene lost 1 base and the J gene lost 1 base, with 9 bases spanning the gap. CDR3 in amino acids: CASSLGPSGTDTQYF. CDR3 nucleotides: TGTGCCAGCAGCTTAGGTCCTAGCGGCACAGATACGCAGTATTTT.

DNA for the CDR3: TGTGCCAGCAGTCGGGAGGGAGGGCACGAGCAGTACTTC. This gives the protein CASSREGGHEQYF. V and J are TRBV27 and TRBJ2-7, with TRBD2 identical over 8 bases. CDR3 length equals 13 residues. Trimming at V came to 5 bases and at J to 5 bases, leaving 5 bases not matched to a gene. Germline V CDR1 and CDR2: MNHEY, SMNVEV (reference sequence).

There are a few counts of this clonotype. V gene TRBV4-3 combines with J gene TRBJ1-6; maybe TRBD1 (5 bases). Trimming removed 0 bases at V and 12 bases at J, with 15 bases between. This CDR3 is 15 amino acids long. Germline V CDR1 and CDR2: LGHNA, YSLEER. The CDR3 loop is CASSQDGGGTVPLHF. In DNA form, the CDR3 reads TGCGCCAGCAGCCAAGATGGTGGGGGGACGGTACCCCTCCACTTT.

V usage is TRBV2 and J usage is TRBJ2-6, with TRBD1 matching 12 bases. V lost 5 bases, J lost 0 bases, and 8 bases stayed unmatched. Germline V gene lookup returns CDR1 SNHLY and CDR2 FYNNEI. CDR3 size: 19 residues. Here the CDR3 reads CASSPTGDRGLSGANVLTF. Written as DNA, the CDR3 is TGTGCCAGCAGTCCCACCGGGGACAGGGGGCTCTCTGGGGCCAACGTCCTGACTTTC.

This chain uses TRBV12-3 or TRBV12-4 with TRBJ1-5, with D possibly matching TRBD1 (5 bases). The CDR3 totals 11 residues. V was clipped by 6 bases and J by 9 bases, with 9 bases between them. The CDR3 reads CASRHGGPQHF. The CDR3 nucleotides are TGTGCCAGCAGGCACGGGGGGCCCCAGCATTTT.

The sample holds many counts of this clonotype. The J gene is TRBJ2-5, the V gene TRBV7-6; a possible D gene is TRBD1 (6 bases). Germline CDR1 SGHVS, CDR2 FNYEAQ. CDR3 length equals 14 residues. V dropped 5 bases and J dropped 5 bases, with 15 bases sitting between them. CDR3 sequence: CASSGPTGSETQYF. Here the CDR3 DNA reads TGTGCCAGCAGCGGCCCAACAGGGTCGGAGACCCAGTACTTC.

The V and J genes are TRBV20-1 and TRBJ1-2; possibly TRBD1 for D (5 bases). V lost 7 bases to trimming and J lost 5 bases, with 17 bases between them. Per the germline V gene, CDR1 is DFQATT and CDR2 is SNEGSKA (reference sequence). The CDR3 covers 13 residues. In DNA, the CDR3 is TGCAGTGTGGTTCAGGGATCCTTTTATGGCTACACCTTC. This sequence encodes CSVVQGSFYGYTF.

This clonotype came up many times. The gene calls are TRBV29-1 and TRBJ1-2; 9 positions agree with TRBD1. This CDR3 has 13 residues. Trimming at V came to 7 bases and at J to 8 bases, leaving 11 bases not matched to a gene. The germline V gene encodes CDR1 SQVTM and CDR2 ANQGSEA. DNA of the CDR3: TGCAGCGCCGGCGCACAGGGGGCGGGAGGCTACACCTTC. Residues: CSAGAQGAGGYTF.

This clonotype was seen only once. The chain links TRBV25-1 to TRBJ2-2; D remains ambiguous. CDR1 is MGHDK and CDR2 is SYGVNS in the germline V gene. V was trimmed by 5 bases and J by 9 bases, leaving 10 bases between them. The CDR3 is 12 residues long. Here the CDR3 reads CASSYPARELFF. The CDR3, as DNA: TGTGCCAGCAGTTACCCCGCCCGGGAGCTGTTTTTT.

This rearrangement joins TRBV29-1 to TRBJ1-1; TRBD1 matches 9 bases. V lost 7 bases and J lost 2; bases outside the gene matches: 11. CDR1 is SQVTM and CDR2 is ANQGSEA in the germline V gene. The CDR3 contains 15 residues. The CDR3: CSAGSGTGTNTEAFF. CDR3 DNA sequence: TGCAGCGCCGGATCCGGGACAGGGACTAACACTGAAGCTTTCTTT.

DNA for the CDR3: TGTGCCAGCAGCCAACCGGGGACAGGGGGCGTCCACGAGCAGTACTTC. Its protein is CASSQPGTGGVHEQYF. The chain is built from TRBV7-9 and TRBJ2-7; 12 bases fit TRBD1. The CDR3 sequence is 16 residues long. Germline V CDR1 and CDR2: SEHNR, FQNEAQ (reference sequence). V gave up 5 bases and J gave up 5 bases; unmatched junction bases: 10.